Listed here is a single TCR beta chain. Some clones are missing from TCRdb's copy, which holds only in-frame ones; the method was immunoSEQ multiplex PCR. The sample records roughly 350,000 clones, approximately 86% being singletons. The treatment was: around 19 received Ad26.COV2.S at low or high dose, single or two shots; about 5 received placebo; per-sample allocation not given. Day 63 following the first vaccine or placebo injection was when the samples were taken. This specimen belongs to a study of Ad26.COV2.S vaccination and SARS-CoV-2 variants. The overall study: Trial arm assignment for the donor was COV1001 Ad26.COV2.S.

The sequencing here drew on peripheral blood, taken in a trial of Ad26.COV2.S vaccine versus placebo. The clonotype originates from a person aged 18 to 59 who received the Ad26.COV2.S COVID-19 vaccine or a placebo.

In DNA, the CDR3 is TGTGCCAGCAGTTACTCGTCAGGGAAGGAAGCTTTCTTT. Encoded protein: CASSYSSGKEAFF. This chain joins TRBV6-2 or TRBV6-3 and TRBJ1-1, with D possibly matching TRBD1 (5 bases). In germline, CDR1 is MNHEY, CDR2 SVGEGT. CDR3 length: 13 amino acids. The V end lost 0 bases, the J end lost 8 bases, and 10 bases lay between the germline ends.